The TCR beta chain under discussion was sequenced for a study of blood T cell repertoires in COVID-19. This CDR3 is 14 amino acids long. J gave up 1 base and V 7 bases, and 4 bases lay outside the gene matches. Germline assignment: CDR1 LNHNV and CDR2 YYDKDF (reference sequence). Profiled with immunoSEQ multiplex PCR; TCRdb holds only in-frame clones, not every one. Of hundreds of thousands of clones listed, around 88% are singletons. Individuals drawn from about 26 US areas were about 18 to 100 years old. The chain links TRBV15 to TRBJ2-3, with TRBD2 identical over 8 bases. The clonotype comes from a woman aged 40 to 50 with acute COVID-19. The specimen sequenced was PBMCs or T cells enriched from blood (not recorded which). The CDR3 bases are TGTGCCACCATCGGGGGGGGGCGCACAGATACGCAGTATTTT. Amino acid sequence: CATIGGGRTDTQYF.